This TCR beta chain was sequenced for a study of radiotherapy plus CTLA-4 blockade in lung cancer. Study-wide results and limits: Following radiotherapy plus ipilimumab, tumor-derived TCR clones expanded in the blood. Early clonal dynamics of blood T cells, together with interferon-beta, were reported as the best response predictor.

Focal radiation was given together with CTLA-4 blockade (ipilimumab) to patients with chemo-refractory metastatic non-small-cell lung cancer. This clone is a singleton in its sample. The antigen remains unidentified. Here immunoSEQ multiplex PCR was the method, and the copy in TCRdb shows in-frame clones only, minus some. The repertoire holds 20,000 to 30,000 clones, with roughly 71% as singletons. CDR1 is SQVTM, CDR2 ANQGSEA, per germline. The CDR3 covers 14 residues. V was clipped by 4 bases and J by 7 bases; unmatched bases: 7. The TCR sequence derives from a human donor with non-small cell lung cancer that progressed on radiotherapy plus ipilimumab. The V gene is TRBV29-1, the J gene TRBJ2-1; TRBD2 matches 10 bases. The sequencing here drew on peripheral blood, taken from a patient treated with radiotherapy plus ipilimumab. CDR3: CSVAPLAGDNEQFF. In nucleotides, the CDR3 is TGCAGCGTTGCCCCCCTAGCGGGAGATAATGAGCAGTTCTTC.